These T cell receptor beta chains were read from a single sample in a study of T cell responses to AZD1222 COVID-19 vaccine. Clones were sequenced by immunoSEQ multiplex PCR, and TCRdb holds only the in-frame ones, with some missing. The repertoire holds some 90,000 clones, nearly 90% seen once, with roughly 19% in the top ten. The sample consisted of peripheral blood, taken on day 0 of AZD1222 vaccination. The receptors come from an adult in good health. The CDR3 runs from the conserved cysteine through the conserved F or W. Each record gives: J gene, clone size, V gene, CDR3 protein. Some rows mark clone size as missing; the rest say once, few, many or name a class of expanded clone.

J gene: TRBJ1-1; clone size: .; V gene: TRBV27; CDR3 protein: CASTSTGYTEAFF
J gene: TRBJ1-2; clone size: .; V gene: TRBV27; CDR3 protein: CASSRQARYGYTF
J gene: TRBJ2-5; clone size: .; V gene: TRBV6-5; CDR3 protein: CASSPGLQETQYF
J gene: TRBJ2-7; clone size: many; V gene: TRBV15; CDR3 protein: CATSRGSQGTYEQYF
J gene: TRBJ2-2; clone size: .; V gene: TRBV9; CDR3 protein: CASSVGGQGYTGELFF
J gene: TRBJ1-4; clone size: .; V gene: TRBV21-1; CDR3 protein: CASSSGGDRGGEKLFF
J gene: TRBJ1-1; clone size: .; V gene: TRBV7-2; CDR3 protein: CASGNTGGTEAFF
J gene: TRBJ1-4; clone size: .; V gene: TRBV5-4; CDR3 protein: CASSSRPGDEKLFF
J gene: TRBJ2-1; clone size: .; V gene: TRBV18; CDR3 protein: CASSHTRSQKDRTYNEQFF
J gene: TRBJ2-7; clone size: .; V gene: TRBV2; CDR3 protein: CASSVPGQGPEGSYEQYF
J gene: TRBJ1-5; clone size: .; V gene: TRBV7-6; CDR3 protein: CASSLRGGGYSNQPQHF
J gene: TRBJ2-5; clone size: .; V gene: TRBV7-7; CDR3 protein: CASSLTYQETQYF
J gene: TRBJ2-1; clone size: .; V gene: TRBV7-9; CDR3 protein: CASSLMSGPGQFF
J gene: TRBJ1-2; clone size: .; V gene: TRBV5-1; CDR3 protein: CASRDHYGYTF
J gene: TRBJ1-2; clone size: .; V gene: TRBV6-5; CDR3 protein: CASTTRRENYGYTF
J gene: TRBJ1-6; clone size: .; V gene: TRBV7-2; CDR3 protein: CASSRGDNSPLHF
J gene: TRBJ2-7; clone size: .; V gene: TRBV18; CDR3 protein: CASSPSGLPWEQYF
J gene: TRBJ2-1; clone size: .; V gene: TRBV5-4; CDR3 protein: CASSLVLAGGEQFF
J gene: TRBJ1-4; clone size: .; V gene: TRBV24-1; CDR3 protein: CATSEPGGQGSTNEKLFF
J gene: TRBJ1-2; clone size: once; V gene: TRBV6-5; CDR3 protein: CASWRTGNYGYTF
J gene: TRBJ2-5; clone size: .; V gene: TRBV9; CDR3 protein: CASGEETQYF
J gene: TRBJ2-4; clone size: .; V gene: TRBV5-6; CDR3 protein: CASSLALGDIQYF
J gene: TRBJ2-5; clone size: .; V gene: TRBV27; CDR3 protein: CASSLQGASQETQYF
J gene: TRBJ1-3; clone size: .; V gene: TRBV29-1; CDR3 protein: CSVESSVGNTIYF
J gene: TRBJ1-2; clone size: .; V gene: TRBV28; CDR3 protein: CASIITGSGYTF
J gene: TRBJ1-5; clone size: .; V gene: TRBV28; CDR3 protein: CASSLRVSNQPQHF
J gene: TRBJ1-2; clone size: .; V gene: TRBV2; CDR3 protein: CASSRDRVFWGYTF
J gene: TRBJ1-2; clone size: .; V gene: TRBV27; CDR3 protein: CASSSRTGAIYGYTF
J gene: TRBJ2-7; clone size: .; V gene: TRBV9; CDR3 protein: CASSADGLSYEQYF
J gene: TRBJ1-1; clone size: .; V gene: TRBV9; CDR3 protein: CASSVSVGLNTEAFF
J gene: TRBJ2-5; clone size: .; V gene: TRBV7-9; CDR3 protein: CASSLRGQGKETQYF
J gene: TRBJ2-5; clone size: .; V gene: TRBV4-2; CDR3 protein: CASSQEYSGGAGETQYF
J gene: TRBJ1-4; clone size: .; V gene: TRBV19; CDR3 protein: CASSTHENPEKLFF
J gene: TRBJ2-5; clone size: .; V gene: TRBV29-1; CDR3 protein: CSAKQGREYF
J gene: TRBJ2-5; clone size: .; V gene: TRBV20-1; CDR3 protein: CSASPPGGAQETQYF
J gene: TRBJ1-1; clone size: .; V gene: TRBV28; CDR3 protein: CASSFRGAEAFF
J gene: TRBJ1-1; clone size: .; V gene: TRBV11-2; CDR3 protein: CASSLGGAGNTEAFF
J gene: TRBJ1-2; clone size: few; V gene: TRBV28; CDR3 protein: CASSDNRGRPNYGYTF
J gene: TRBJ1-5; clone size: .; V gene: TRBV5-1; CDR3 protein: CASSLAGGSNQPQHF
J gene: TRBJ1-6; clone size: .; V gene: TRBV18; CDR3 protein: CASSRDVDADSPLHF
J gene: TRBJ2-5; clone size: once; V gene: TRBV2; CDR3 protein: CASSEGHGSGTQYF
J gene: TRBJ1-5; clone size: .; V gene: TRBV28; CDR3 protein: CASRESGSQPQHF
J gene: TRBJ1-2; clone size: few; V gene: TRBV29-1; CDR3 protein: CSVMVGQQGYTF
J gene: TRBJ1-2; clone size: .; V gene: TRBV5-1; CDR3 protein: CASSRGQGKAYGYTF
J gene: TRBJ1-1; clone size: .; V gene: TRBV6-5; CDR3 protein: CASRQGLNTEAFF
J gene: TRBJ1-5; clone size: .; V gene: TRBV6-5; CDR3 protein: CASSDSPPLDQPQHF
J gene: TRBJ2-7; clone size: .; V gene: TRBV6-6; CDR3 protein: CASRNWGETGQDEQYF
J gene: TRBJ1-3; clone size: .; V gene: TRBV27; CDR3 protein: CASSPNGNTIYF
J gene: TRBJ1-4; clone size: .; V gene: TRBV2; CDR3 protein: CASRDRAATNEKLFF
J gene: TRBJ1-1; clone size: .; V gene: TRBV7-9; CDR3 protein: CASMTEMNTEAFF
J gene: TRBJ2-3; clone size: .; V gene: TRBV29-1; CDR3 protein: CSVQLGDTYTQYF
J gene: TRBJ2-7; clone size: once; V gene: TRBV11-2; CDR3 protein: CASSFGTEYEQYF
J gene: TRBJ2-1; clone size: .; V gene: TRBV6-5; CDR3 protein: CASSPLASYNEQFF